Reported below is one T cell receptor (beta chain). This clone was found a few times. What antigen it recognizes has not been identified. The sample holds no much larger clone one base away, and base qualities are not on file. The data stem from a study of cytomegalovirus exposure and HLA in healthy donors (dated by TCRdb to the late 2010s). Some background on the complete study: An earlier analysis of several hundred of the donors reported approximately 280 Gb of sequence data and some 110 million unique TCR beta sequences obtained from about 180 million T cells. To predict cytomegalovirus infection status, the study combined high-throughput TCR immunosequencing, statistical association of individual TCRs with disease status, and machine learning. An earlier analysis of 587 of the donors used high-throughput TCR beta sequencing to judge whether each TCR beta V gene segment behaved as functional or pseudogenic. Class I and class II HLA loci were covered by the typing at four-digit resolution. The aim of the study was to test whether cataloging public T cell receptors could identify signatures of past pathogen exposure. Donor age, sex, ethnicity and CMV serostatus were collected together with the repertoire data. Using immunosequencing, the study profiled T cell repertoires from fewer than 850 subjects and related those repertoires to cytomegalovirus serostatus. In addition to the first cohort of 666 subjects, a separate validation cohort of 100 to 150 different subjects was used. All discovery cohort repertoires had been generated using a single sequencing platform. An early release that covered around 590 HLA-typed donors contained approximately 320 gigabases of sequencing data and tens of millions of unique TCR sequences. Among roughly 370 genotyped donors of the cohort, an average of about 240,000 unique TCR beta nucleotide sequences were sequenced per donor, around a sixth of them non-productive. In a later genetic analysis, genome-wide SNP genotypes for about three fifths of the roughly 670 donors were used, and that subset was treated as a discovery cohort. Four or five DR-DQ haplotypes were handled as single units for association and clustering because linkage in the cohort was strong. In the later analysis, no new phenotypic data were used to find candidate immune exposures; instead, reliance was placed on TCR beta sequences and their occurrence across donors. Typing coverage differed by locus: A, B, C, DRB1 and DQB1 were typed in about 620-630 donors, DQA1 in about 560, DPA1 in some 600, and DPB1 in just under 480. In a later analysis, previously published TCR beta repertoires from 550 to 700 donors were re-analyzed and high-resolution HLA genotyping was added so that TCR occurrence patterns could be studied. Of the roughly 390 genotyped donors, roughly 80% were placed in the genetic ancestry cluster associated with self-reported Caucasian donors. Study-wide conclusions, independent of this receptor: A later analysis found that most CMV-associated TCR beta chains appeared HLA-restricted, with HLA associations seemingly driven largely by CMV exposure. Because HLA typing was missing for some donors at each locus, association tests included only the typed subset. This cohort had only TCR beta chains sequenced, and the lack of alpha or paired-chain data limited which features could be detected. The 87-base-pair reads could not distinguish some IMGT-functional V segments, including TRBV6-2 and TRBV6-3, so those segments were excluded. Specific HLA alleles were associated with 16,951 TCR beta sequences at a false discovery rate of 0.05 in a later analysis. In a later analysis, TCR association rates were found to vary across HLA loci, with the most associated TCRs seen for DRB1 alleles and the fewest for HLA-C alleles. The study gave a list of under 200 TCR beta chains associated with cytomegalovirus. Sequencing depth was assumed to be roughly uniform across donors in the presence/absence analyses, though that assumption may not hold. According to the authors, the approach could potentially be generalized to other disease states and immunological phenotypes. V-gene and J-gene trimming of TCR beta chains was associated with a missense DCLRE1C variant in a later genetic analysis, and the association was replicated in an independent cohort. In a later analysis, HLA-associated TCR beta chains were found to be more clonally expanded and to have lower generation probabilities than equally common non-associated chains. Several of the top co-occurrence clusters appeared to be linked to parvovirus B19, influenza, CMV and Epstein-Barr virus, according to a later analysis. In vitro tests confirmed that three of the cytomegalovirus-associated TCR beta chains recognize cytomegalovirus antigens. When HLA alleles, especially DR and DQ, strongly co-occurred, TCR associations were difficult to assign to individual alleles. Most TCR sequences were seen in very few donors, while some public TCRs were found in many individuals. In an earlier analysis of some 640 of the donors, most TCR beta V segments were observed in productive rearrangements about 90% or about 30% of the time, broadly matching IMGT annotations. Compared with the roughly 670-donor mean, donors in an Asian-associated ancestry cluster had fewer N-insertions in productive TCRs, according to a later genetic analysis. The earlier analysis of approximately 590 of the donors excluded some 16 rarely observed V segments, including chromosome 9 orphons, because counts were too low. Correlated functional status among segregating V segments might be attributable to linkage disequilibrium, but an unknown experimental factor could not be ruled out. The only immune exposure information available for the cohort was CMV serostatus. In both the original and validation cohorts, the classifier was reported to diagnose cytomegalovirus status with high specificity and sensitivity. A further reported finding was that TCR beta sequences accurately predicted the HLA-A and HLA-B alleles for most subjects in the first cohort. A cluster of highly shared sequence variants was judged likely to be a technical artifact of the sequencing pipeline.

CDR3 length: 15 amino acids, cysteine to phenylalanine. Only the CDR3 DNA stays, 45 bases, in frame from base 1. At the junction V is shortened by 0 bases and J by 1 base, with 10 bases in between. Per the germline V gene, SGHRS is the CDR1 and YFSETQ is the CDR2. The library was built by means of the immunoSEQ multiplex PCR assay. For the multiplex PCR, a mixture combining 60 forward primers for TCR Vbeta segments and 13 reverse primers for TCR Jbeta segments was used. The CDR3 region of rearranged TCR beta genes was amplified from genomic DNA with a multiplex PCR assay. The Illumina HiSeq System was used to sequence the amplified TCR beta libraries as 87-base-pair reads. As for the original processing: In a later analysis, 80 million or so unique TCR beta chains were counted across the 500 to 850 repertoires, and around 11 million of these chains were shared by at least two donors. To remove PCR and sequencing errors, raw reads were error-corrected and collapsed into unique sequences using a nearest-neighbor algorithm that merged closely related sequences. CDR3 sequences were aligned to IMGT reference sequences to assign V, D and J gene segments. Each retained sequence needed at least a six-nucleotide match to both a V gene segment and a J gene segment. A rearrangement counted as productive if the CDR3 had no stop codons and remained in frame with V and J, and every other rearrangement counted as non-productive. Following IMGT convention, CDR3 was defined as the stretch from the second conserved V-encoded cysteine up to the conserved J-encoded phenylalanine. The earlier analysis of about 590 of the donors excluded sequences that lacked an unambiguous match to a single V gene segment. In an earlier analysis of approximately 550 of the donors, V segments were called functional above 56.7% productive rearrangements and were called segregating when the between-donor standard deviation exceeded 5%. A statistical classification framework was built to diagnose cytomegalovirus status from the catalog of TCR beta chain sequences. V and J gene assignment, in a later analysis, came from comparing TCR nucleotide sequences with IMGT/GENE-DB human TR gene sequences. In a later analysis, CDR3 sequences and most-parsimonious VDJ recombination scenarios were assigned using the TCRdist pipeline. In a later analysis, every TCR beta chain was defined by the combination of its CDR3 amino acid sequence and its V-gene family, and reads without a unique V-gene family were dropped. To address suspected cross-contamination and a sequencing artifact, a later analysis removed approximately 600 highly shared, low-generation-probability nucleotide sequences. In a later analysis, a clonal expansion index for each public chain was calculated from normalized within-repertoire ranks of inferred template counts. In a later analysis, generation probabilities were computed with a VDJ recombination model fitted to out-of-frame rearrangements, and the resulting probabilities were checked against IGoR. In a later analysis, hypergeometric tests were used to score TCR-TCR, TCR-HLA and TCR-CMV co-occurrence, with a repertoire-size bias correction applied to TCR pairs. In a later analysis, false discovery rates were estimated by permuting HLA or CMV assignments 20 times. In a later analysis, co-occurring TCRs were grouped using DBSCAN, and TCRdist sequence similarity was added for clustering within HLA-allele-positive subsets. Co-occurrence clustering excluded repertoires with fewer than 30,000 or more than 120,000 public chains, plus five with anomalous nucleotide sharing. TCRdb provides this immuneACCESS table in a form limited to in-frame rearrangements. Some clones are lacking; in checked studies, under half of them reflect an unresolved V gene, and why the rest are absent is not known. V and J calls and clone size come straight from that table; D and trimming were deduced from the DNA. The table for this sample lists more than 80,000 clones; 86% of them were counted only once. The biggest ten clones account for 8.5% to 10% of the sample.

The cohort comprised fewer than 750 healthy bone marrow donors. At the time of sampling, every cohort member was nominally healthy, though immune exposures that went unrecorded were likely present. The donor was CMV seropositive and was included in the group of 290 or so seropositive cohort members. A peripheral blood sample was provided by each donor, and peripheral blood mononuclear cells were used for TCR beta sequencing. The Qiagen DNeasy Blood Extraction Kit was used to extract genomic DNA from the blood cell samples. The chain is encoded by TRBV5-1 joined to TRBJ2-5, and possibly TRBD1, on 6 matching bases. The sequence was obtained from a man aged 30 to 39 in good health and CMV-seropositive. Sequences were obtained from PBMCs. The bases are TGCGCCAGCAGCTTGGCAGGGGACCCCCAAGAGACCCAGTACTTC. This encodes CASSLAGDPQETQYF.